These 29 T cell receptor beta chains share one sample of origin, sequenced in a study of blood T cell repertoires in COVID-19. Sequencing was performed with immunoSEQ multiplex PCR; in TCRdb, only in-frame clones are kept and a portion is missing. The sample holds 300,000 to 350,000 clones; roughly 86% are singletons and the top ten take approximately 9%. Sequencing was done on a sample of PBMCs or T cells enriched from blood (not recorded which). The receptors come from a woman younger than 35 who had recovered from COVID-19.

This clone was recorded only once. The J gene is TRBJ2-7, the V gene TRBV29-1; TRBD2 matches at 7 bases. The CDR3 extends over 12 amino acids. Trimming removed 3 bases from V and 2 bases from J; junction bases left unmatched: 1. Germline V lookup: CDR1 SQVTM, CDR2 ANQGSEA. The CDR3 bases are TGCAGCGTTGATGGGGGGGCCTACGAGCAGTACTTC. Residues: CSVDGGAYEQYF.

The chain joins TRBV6-2 or TRBV6-3 to TRBJ2-7; weak D call: TRBD2 (5 bases). The length of the CDR3 is 16 residues. The V end was cut by 0 bases, the J end by 3 bases, with 15 bases between. Looked up from germline, CDR1 is MNHEY and CDR2 is SVGEGT. CDR3 DNA: TGTGCCAGCAGTTACTCCTCTCCCTTACTAGTCTACGAGCAGTACTTC. This codes for CASSYSSPLLVYEQYF.

CDR3 sequence reads: CASSLALGITGELFF. Written as DNA, the CDR3 is TGTGCCAGCAGCTTAGCCCTGGGCATCACCGGGGAGCTGTTTTTT. The genes are TRBV11-1 and TRBJ2-2; D uncertain. The germline CDR1 and CDR2 sequences are SGHAT and FQDESV (reference sequence). This CDR3 region has 15 residues. V was trimmed by 0 bases and J by 4 bases, leaving 9 bases between them.

The V gene is TRBV10-2, the J gene TRBJ2-7; a weak D match, TRBD2 (5 bases). V lost 0 bases, J lost 4 bases, and 10 bases lay in between. The length of the CDR3 is 14 residues. Per the germline V gene, CDR1 is WSHSY and CDR2 is SAAADI. The CDR3 nucleotides read TGCGCCAGCAGTGAGTCAGCTAGCAAGTACGAGCAGTACTTC. It is translated as CASSESASKYEQYF.

The chain combines TRBV19 with TRBJ2-7; 12 bases line up with TRBD1. The germline CDR1 and CDR2 sequences are LNHDA and SQIVND (reference sequence). CDR3 length: 14 residues. V was clipped by 8 bases and J by 5 bases; unmatched bases: 7. CDR3 DNA sequence: TGTGCCAGTCCGCCGGGGACAGGGGGCAACGAGCAGTACTTC. This codes for CASPPGTGGNEQYF.

The chain couples TRBV5-4 to TRBJ2-1, with 13 nucleotides matching TRBD2. This CDR3 comprises 16 residues. V trimming: 0 bases; J trimming: 6 bases; junction bases outside the gene matches: 3. The germline CDR1 and CDR2 sequences are SGHNT and YYREEE (reference sequence). The CDR3 reads CASSLDGLAGVNEQFF. The CDR3 nucleotides are TGTGCCAGCAGCTTGGACGGACTAGCGGGAGTCAATGAGCAGTTCTTC.

V is TRBV5-1 and J is TRBJ1-2; D is perhaps TRBD1 (6 bases). The CDR3 totals 13 residues. The V and J ends lost 0 bases and 6 bases respectively, with 9 bases between them. Germline-derived CDR1 and CDR2 are SGHRS and YFSETQ. As DNA, the CDR3 is TGCGCCAGCAGCTTGGCCGGGGGGCATGGCTACACCTTC. Amino acid sequence: CASSLAGGHGYTF.

Worth noting for this clone: Other DNA sequences of this sample code for an identical CDR3. The chain carries TRBV27 and TRBJ1-6, with D tentatively TRBD1 (5 bases). V lost 8 bases and J lost 6, with 11 bases in between. Germline CDR1 is MNHEY and CDR2 is SMNVEV (reference sequence). This CDR3 spans 13 amino acids. CDR3 region: CASRAQGNSPLHF. CDR3 nucleotides: TGTGCCAGCCGAGCCCAGGGTAATTCACCCCTCCACTTT.

A note on this clone: A junction end diverges from the germline sequence, so it may reflect a read error. The V gene is TRBV2, the J gene TRBJ1-1, with D possibly TRBD1 on 5 matching bases. The germline gives CDR1 SNHLY, CDR2 FYNNEI. The CDR3 is 14 amino acids. The CDR3 DNA sequence: TGTGTCAGCAGTGCTGCAGGGTCAAGAACTGAAGCTTTCTTT. It is translated as CVSSAAGSRTEAFF.

The rearrangement links TRBV4-2 to TRBJ2-2, with TRBD1 matching over 10 bases. V lost 7 bases to trimming and J lost 12 bases; unmatched junction nucleotides: 14. Germline V gives CDR1 LGHNA, CDR2 YNFKEQ. The CDR3 is 15 residues long. CDR3 coding DNA: TGTGCCAGCACCAATTCAGGGGGACAGGGGAAGAAGCTGTTTTTT. As protein: CASTNSGGQGKKLFF.

V usage is TRBV5-1 and J usage is TRBJ1-1, with D possibly TRBD1 on 5 matching bases. CDR3 length: 13 amino acids. Germline CDR1 SGHRS, CDR2 YFSETQ. Trimming stripped 3 bases from V and 4 bases from J, with 10 bases between. The CDR3 sequence is CASSSGFFTEAFF. The CDR3 nucleotides are TGCGCCAGCAGCTCAGGGTTCTTCACTGAAGCTTTCTTT.

V usage is TRBV19 and J usage is TRBJ1-5; no definite D call. V lost 1 base to trimming and J lost 4 bases, with 8 bases between them. This CDR3 is 14 amino acids long. The V gene's germline CDR1 is LNHDA and CDR2 SQIVND (reference sequence). The CDR3 here is CASSIVQTNQPQHF. CDR3 bases: TGTGCCAGTAGTATAGTCCAAACTAATCAGCCCCAGCATTTT. The full variable domain, with the rest looked up from reference TRBV19 and TRBJ1-5, is DGGITQSPKYLFRKEGQNVTLSCEQNLNHDAMYWYRQDPGQGLRLIYYSQIVNDFQKGDIAEGYSVSREKKESFPLTVTSAQKNPTAFYLCASSIVQTNQPQHFGDGTRLSIL.

The rearrangement uses TRBV5-1 and TRBJ1-3; D might be TRBD1 (5 bases). Per the germline V gene, CDR1 is SGHRS and CDR2 is YFSETQ. The CDR3 spans 18 residues. Between the trimmed V and J ends, which lost 8 bases and 0 bases, there was a span of 24 bases. CDR3 protein: CARGTARGRRNSGNTIYF. The DNA for the CDR3 is TGCGCCAGAGGAACTGCGCGGGGCAGACGTAACTCTGGAAACACCATATATTTT.

This rearrangement joins TRBV7-8 to TRBJ1-5, with 8 nucleotides matching TRBD1. This CDR3 is built from 15 residues. V lost 1 base to trimming and J lost 7 bases; unmatched junction nucleotides: 6. Germline-derived CDR1 and CDR2 are SGHVS and FQNEAQ. CDR3 amino acids: CASSLDYQGAQPQHF. As DNA, the CDR3 is TGTGCCAGCAGCTTAGATTATCAGGGGGCCCAGCCCCAGCATTTT.

V is TRBV15 and J is TRBJ1-6, with D possibly being TRBD1 (5 bases). Looked up from germline, CDR1 is LNHNV and CDR2 is YYDKDF (reference sequence). V gave up 3 bases and J gave up 8 bases, with 11 bases separating them. CDR3 size: 14 residues. This chain's CDR3 is CATSRLDIDSPLHF. CDR3 nucleotide sequence: TGTGCCACCAGCAGGCTGGACATTGATTCACCCCTCCACTTT.

The sample holds a few counts of this clone. The chain is built from TRBV12-5 and TRBJ1-2; no reliable D call. The CDR3 runs 15 residues. The germline gives CDR1 LGHNT, CDR2 FRNRAP. V gave up 4 bases and J gave up 7 bases, with 19 bases separating them. The CDR3 DNA is TGTGCTAGTGGTTCGAGTGACACCCCCCTGAGTGGCTACACCTTC. Protein sequence: CASGSSDTPLSGYTF.

The chain couples TRBV6-2 or TRBV6-3 to TRBJ2-3; 11 bases fit TRBD2. V lost 5 bases and J lost 1; bases outside the gene matches: 2. Germline loops: CDR1 MNHEY, CDR2 SVGEGT. This CDR3 has 15 residues. CDR3 DNA: TGTGCCAGCAGTCCGACTAGCGGGGGCACAGATACGCAGTATTTT. Protein sequence: CASSPTSGGTDTQYF.

V usage is TRBV24-1 and J usage is TRBJ1-2; 9 bases agree with TRBD1. Germline V gene sequence: CDR1 KGHDR, CDR2 SFDVKD. The CDR3 has 16 amino acids. With 3 bases clipped from V and 2 bases from J, the junction kept 6 bases outside the gene matches. The CDR3 DNA reads as TGTGCCACCAGTGATCCGAGACAGGGGGAGAACTATGGCTACACCTTC. It is translated as CATSDPRQGENYGYTF.

The CDR3 reads CASSLFGTSGRNTDTQYF. Here the CDR3 DNA reads TGTGCCAGCAGTTTATTTGGGACTAGCGGCCGTAACACAGATACGCAGTATTTT. The chain employs TRBV28 and TRBJ2-3; 11 bases match TRBD2. Germline CDR1 reads MDHEN; CDR2 reads SYDVKM. The CDR3 has 18 amino acids. V was pared by 1 base and J by 2 bases, with 8 bases of the junction left unmatched.

The chain recombines TRBV7-3 with TRBJ2-3, with 11 bases fitting TRBD2. The CDR3 runs to 15 residues. Germline V gene data show CDR1 as SGHTA and CDR2 as FQGTGA. The V gene end was trimmed by 4 bases and the J gene end by 2 bases; junction bases not matched to a gene: 2. CDR3 protein: CASSSGLADTDTQYF. In DNA form, the CDR3 reads TGTGCCAGCAGCTCGGGACTAGCGGACACAGATACGCAGTATTTT. Together with reference TRBV7-3 and TRBJ2-3, the CDR3 gives the full variable domain: GAGVSQTPSNKVTEKGKYVELRCDPISGHTALYWYRQSLGQGPEFLIYFQGTGAADDSGLPNDRFFAVRPEGSVSTLKIQRTERGDSAVYLCASSSGLADTDTQYFGPGTRLTVL.

The chain couples TRBV4-2 to TRBJ1-2, with TRBD1 matching over 8 bases. Germline V gene lookup returns CDR1 LGHNA and CDR2 YNFKEQ. The CDR3 length is 15 residues. V lost 2 bases and J lost 5; bases outside the gene matches: 7. In DNA, the CDR3 is TGTGCCAGCAGCCAAAATTTGAGACAGGGGTATGGCTACACCTTC. Protein: CASSQNLRQGYGYTF.

The V gene is TRBV5-1, the J gene TRBJ2-1; D is ambiguous. CDR1 and CDR2 from the germline V gene are SGHRS and YFSETQ. The CDR3 covers 14 residues. V was cut by 4 bases and J by 2 bases, with 10 bases left in between. In nucleotides, the CDR3 is TGCGCCAGCAGCATAGAACAGACCTACAATGAGCAGTTCTTC. It is translated as CASSIEQTYNEQFF.

The chain employs TRBV28 and TRBJ2-7, with 7 bases that match TRBD2. Germline lookup yields CDR1 MDHEN and CDR2 SYDVKM. The length of the CDR3 is 15 residues. V was pared by 5 bases and J by 2 bases, with 9 bases of the junction left unmatched. This CDR3 is CASSREDRGAYEQYF. DNA for the CDR3: TGTGCCAGCAGTAGGGAGGATCGGGGGGCCTACGAGCAGTACTTC.

The chain recombines TRBV4-3 with TRBJ1-2; the match to TRBD1 covers 8 bases. From germline, CDR1 is LGHNA and CDR2 YSLEER. This CDR3 is built from 17 residues. Trimming at V came to 1 base and at J to 4 bases, leaving 11 bases not matched to a gene. This CDR3 reads CASSQVGRQGNSYGYTF. As DNA, the CDR3 is TGCGCCAGCAGCCAAGTCGGGAGACAGGGGAACTCCTATGGCTACACCTTC.

The J gene is TRBJ1-2, the V gene TRBV2, with 8 bases aligning to TRBD1. The ends lost 6 bases at V and 2 bases at J; junction bases unmatched: 5. CDR1 is SNHLY and CDR2 is FYNNEI in the germline V gene. This CDR3 comprises 14 residues. The CDR3 is CASSGQGGNYGYTF. The CDR3, as DNA: TGTGCCAGCAGCGGACAGGGCGGCAACTATGGCTACACCTTC.

The rearrangement links TRBV28 to TRBJ1-3; D unresolved. Germline loops: CDR1 MDHEN, CDR2 SYDVKM. This CDR3 spans 14 amino acids. Between the trimmed V and J ends, which lost 8 bases and 0 bases, there was a span of 11 bases. The CDR3 nucleotides read TGTGCCAGCCACCCAGCGGGCTCTGGAAACACCATATATTTT. Translation: CASHPAGSGNTIYF. The whole variable domain, filled in from reference TRBV28 and TRBJ1-3, reads DVKVTQSSRYLVKRTGEKVFLECVQDMDHENMFWYRQDPGLGLRLIYFSYDVKMKEKGDIPEGYSVSREKKERFSLILESASTNQTSMYLCASHPAGSGNTIYFGEGSWLTVV.

This clone was seen just once. The V gene is TRBV24-1, the J gene TRBJ1-1; no reliable D call. Germline assignment: CDR1 KGHDR and CDR2 SFDVKD. The CDR3 is 12 amino acids. V gave up 6 bases and J gave up 1 base, with 5 bases separating them. The chain's CDR3 is CATSFGNTEAFF. In nucleotides, the CDR3 is TGTGCCACCAGTTTCGGGAACACTGAAGCTTTCTTT.

The rearrangement uses TRBV19 and TRBJ2-7; TRBD1 matches at 10 bases. J was trimmed by 3 bases and V by 3 bases; bases with no gene match: 5. The CDR3 is made up of 15 amino acids. CDR1 LNHDA and CDR2 SQIVND come from the germline V gene (reference sequence). The CDR3 reads CASSMGWTGGYEQYF. CDR3 DNA sequence: TGTGCCAGTAGTATGGGCTGGACAGGGGGCTACGAGCAGTACTTC.

Points on this clone: Other DNA sequences in the same sample also yield this CDR3. The chain is built from TRBV18 and TRBJ1-2; D not resolved. The CDR3 has 14 amino acids. Trimming left V 2 bases short and J 2 bases short, with 9 bases between. Germline V gene lookup returns CDR1 KGHSH and CDR2 LQKENI. The CDR3 is CASSPVAGNYGYTF. As DNA, the CDR3 is TGTGCCAGCTCACCAGTTGCGGGAAACTATGGCTACACCTTC.